This entry is about one TCR beta chain. The antigen remains unidentified. The sample belongs to a study of beta chain features in type 1 diabetes. General study points: Fewer insertions but more deletions were seen at VDJ junctions in type 1 diabetes patients.

The authors reverse transcribed all of the isolated RNA, so sequencing captured expressed TCRB transcripts. Measured with immunoSEQ multiplex PCR; TCRdb has only the in-frame clones, and not every one. The sample contains roughly 350,000 clones, more than 9.5% of which appear only once. In germline, CDR1 is MDHEN, CDR2 SYDVKM. Trimming pared 6 bases from V and 0 bases from J, leaving 12 bases between. The CDR3 loop spans 15 amino acids. Sorting that relied on CD45RO/CCR7/CD25/CD127/CD95/CD27 yielded CD4+ naive, central memory, regulatory and stem cell-like memory cells. The TCR comes from a woman aged 30 to 39 in good health. Material for sequencing was naive CD4+ T cells from blood. This chain links TRBV28 with TRBJ2-1; perhaps TRBD2 as D (6 bases). CDR3 loop: CASRAGSDSYNEQFF. CDR3 DNA sequence: TGTGCCAGCAGGGCGGGGTCTGACTCCTACAATGAGCAGTTCTTC.